Sequencing of this T cell receptor beta chain was carried out in a study of T cell clonality in common variable immunodeficiency. Points from the study as a whole: Shared TCRbeta clones were fewer between CVID subjects than controls. CVID subjects showed higher TCRbeta clonality than healthy controls.

TCRdb's table, derived via immunoSEQ multiplex PCR, lists solely in-frame clones and lacks some. The sample holds under 65,000 clones, and no clone turns up only once. Ten or more counts support this clone. The antigen is not known. The read ends 3 residues early relative to the CDR3; the germline J gene fills the gap. V shed 1 base, J shed 1 base, and the junction held 3 bases outside the gene matches. The germline CDR1 and CDR2 sequences are LNHDA and SQIVND (reference sequence). The CDR3 has 15 amino acids. The chain links TRBV19 to TRBJ1-2, with 7 bases that match TRBD1. The sequence was collected from a person between 18 and 70 years old in good health. Sequencing was carried out using peripheral blood mononuclear cells. CDR3 DNA, as far as it was read: TGTGCCAGTAGTATAGGGGACAGTGGTAACTATGGC. Amino acids: CASSIGDSGNYG. The CDR3 reads in full as CASSIGDSGNYGYTF.